The rows below give T cell receptor beta chains drawn from one sample of a study of blood T cell repertoires in COVID-19. Some clones are missing from TCRdb's copy, which holds only in-frame ones; the method was immunoSEQ multiplex PCR. Of some 150,000 clones listed, 60% to 85% are singletons. The sequencing input was peripheral blood. The receptors shown here come from a man at least 80 years old with acute or convalescent COVID-19. Each CDR3 is given with its conserved first and last residue. The D gene is left open where the match is weak. Clone size appears in some rows only: once, few, many, or a class for an expanded clone.

J: TRBJ1-4; D: NA; V: TRBV28; size: few; DNA: TGTGCCAGCAGTCCGTATGGGGGGGCCGATGAAAAACTGTTTTTT; CDR3: CASSPYGGADEKLFF
J: TRBJ1-3; D: NA; V: TRBV9; size: NA; DNA: TGTGCCAGCAGCGATAGGGGGAAAACTTCTGGAAACACCATATATTTT; CDR3: CASSDRGKTSGNTIYF
J: TRBJ1-6; D: TRBD1; V: TRBV18; size: NA; DNA: TGTGCCAGCTCACCCGACAGGGTACGTTCACCCCTCCACTTT; CDR3: CASSPDRVRSPLHF
J: TRBJ2-1; D: TRBD2; V: TRBV24-1; size: NA; DNA: TGTGCCACCAGTGATTCCGGGACTAGCGACTACAATGAGCAGTTCTTC; CDR3: CATSDSGTSDYNEQFF
J: TRBJ2-5; D: TRBD2; V: TRBV6-2/TRBV6-3; size: NA; DNA: TGTGCCAGCAGTTCACTAGCGGGGGGGCCGGAGACCCAGTACTTC; CDR3: CASSSLAGGPETQYF
J: TRBJ2-5; D: NA; V: TRBV6-5; size: NA; DNA: TGTGCCAGCAGCCAACACAGTTACCAAGAGACCCAGTACTTC; CDR3: CASSQHSYQETQYF
J: TRBJ2-7; D: NA; V: TRBV6-5; size: NA; DNA: TGTGCCAGCAGTTTGTCGAGGGCCGTCTCCTACGAGCAGTACTTC; CDR3: CASSLSRAVSYEQYF
J: TRBJ2-7; D: NA; V: TRBV6-5; size: NA; DNA: TGTGCCAGCAGCGTACAGGGAACCTACGAGCAGTACTTC; CDR3: CASSVQGTYEQYF
J: TRBJ1-1; D: NA; V: TRBV5-6; size: NA; DNA: TGTGCCAGCAGCCCACCCCGGCAGGGCACTGAAGCTTTCTTT; CDR3: CASSPPRQGTEAFF
J: TRBJ2-5; D: TRBD1; V: TRBV19; size: once; DNA: TGTGCCAGTAGTATAGGGGGCAGGGGGAGTACCCAAGAGACCCAGTACTTC; CDR3: CASSIGGRGSTQETQYF
J: TRBJ1-2; D: NA; V: TRBV7-2; size: many; DNA: TGTGCCAGCAGCTTAGTACAGGGTGGTGGCTACACCTTC; CDR3: CASSLVQGGGYTF
J: TRBJ2-5; D: NA; V: TRBV5-1; size: NA; DNA: TGCGCCAGCAGCTTGGGGGAGGAGACCCAGTACTTC; CDR3: CASSLGEETQYF
J: TRBJ1-6; D: TRBD1; V: TRBV7-9; size: few; DNA: TGTGCCAGCAGCCCGGGACAGGGGTGGGCACCCCTCCACTTT; CDR3: CASSPGQGWAPLHF
J: TRBJ1-1; D: NA; V: TRBV29-1; size: NA; DNA: TGCAGCGTTGAAGGGGAGCGGGGGCTGAACACTGAAGCTTTCTTT; CDR3: CSVEGERGLNTEAFF
J: TRBJ1-1; D: TRBD1; V: TRBV30; size: NA; DNA: TGTGCCTGGGGCGGCAGGGGGTTTGTCGCGAACACTGAAGCTTTCTTT; CDR3: CAWGGRGFVANTEAFF
J: TRBJ2-7; D: TRBD2; V: TRBV6-5; size: once; DNA: TGTGCCACCCAACCGCCAGCGGGGTTGACCTACGAGCAGTACTTC; CDR3: CATQPPAGLTYEQYF
J: TRBJ2-2; D: NA; V: TRBV19; size: once; DNA: TGTGCCAGTAGTATATTTCGAGTTGAAAACACCGGGGAGCTGTTTTTT; CDR3: CASSIFRVENTGELFF
J: TRBJ2-5; D: NA; V: TRBV5-1; size: NA; DNA: TGCGCCAGCAGCCCTGGCGGGGGCGCGGGAGAGACCCAGTACTTC; CDR3: CASSPGGGAGETQYF
J: TRBJ1-4; D: NA; V: TRBV5-4; size: few; DNA: TGTGCCAGCAGCCCTGCCGAGGGCAGGGGAAAACTGTTTTTT; CDR3: CASSPAEGRGKLFF
J: TRBJ1-1; D: NA; V: TRBV18; size: few; DNA: TGTGCCAGCTCACCAAAGGGGGACACTGAAGCTTTCTTT; CDR3: CASSPKGDTEAFF
J: TRBJ1-4; D: TRBD1; V: TRBV5-8; size: NA; DNA: TGTGCCAGCAGCCAAAAAACGCGGGACAGTTGGACTAATGAAAAACTGTTTTTT; CDR3: CASSQKTRDSWTNEKLFF
J: TRBJ2-1; D: TRBD2; V: TRBV11-3; size: many; DNA: TGTGCCAGCAGCTTAGGACTAGCGGGGGGCCGAGGGGAGCAGTTCTTC; CDR3: CASSLGLAGGRGEQFF
J: TRBJ2-5; D: NA; V: TRBV18; size: NA; DNA: TGTGCCAGCTCACCCGGGACTTTCCAAGAGACCCAGTACTTC; CDR3: CASSPGTFQETQYF
J: TRBJ2-1; D: TRBD2; V: TRBV28; size: NA; DNA: TGTGCCAGCAGTCGGGCTAGCGGGGGGGCCCGCAATGAGCAGTTCTTC; CDR3: CASSRASGGARNEQFF
J: TRBJ2-1; D: TRBD2; V: TRBV19; size: NA; DNA: TGTGCCAGTAGGACCAACAAGCGGGGGGGCTACAATGAGCAGTTCTTC; CDR3: CASRTNKRGGYNEQFF
J: TRBJ1-2; D: TRBD1; V: TRBV9; size: NA; DNA: TGTGCCAGCAGCGATGGGACAGGGCTAGTGTATGGCTACACCTTC; CDR3: CASSDGTGLVYGYTF
J: TRBJ2-6; D: NA; V: TRBV4-1; size: NA; DNA: TGCGCCAGCAGCCGGGGCAGTGTCTCTGGGGCCAACGTCCTGACTTTC; CDR3: CASSRGSVSGANVLTF
J: TRBJ1-4; D: NA; V: TRBV4-2; size: NA; DNA: TGTGCCAGCAGCCAAGATGATCGGGGGGCAACTAATGAAAAACTGTTTTTT; CDR3: CASSQDDRGATNEKLFF
J: TRBJ1-1; D: NA; V: TRBV19; size: NA; DNA: TGTGCCAGTAGTAGGCCGGGCGGGGTGAACACTGAAGCTTTCTTT; CDR3: CASSRPGGVNTEAFF
J: TRBJ2-5; D: NA; V: TRBV25-1; size: NA; DNA: TGTGCCAGCAGTGGCCAGGGGGGAGTTAGAGAGACCCAGTACTTC; CDR3: CASSGQGGVRETQYF
J: TRBJ1-5; D: NA; V: TRBV6-5; size: NA; DNA: TGTGCCAGCAGTCGTGACAGATATAGCAATCAGCCCCAGCATTTT; CDR3: CASSRDRYSNQPQHF
J: TRBJ1-2; D: NA; V: TRBV18; size: NA; DNA: TGTGCCAGCTCACCAGGGGTCGGGGTCTATGGCTACACCTTC; CDR3: CASSPGVGVYGYTF
J: TRBJ1-2; D: TRBD1; V: TRBV7-2; size: once; DNA: TGTGCCAGCAGCTCCTCAGGGGGCGGCTATGGCTACACCTTC; CDR3: CASSSSGGGYGYTF